This TCR beta chain stems from a study of OX40 agonist ivuxolimab in advanced cancers. Study as a whole: The dose-escalation group included hepatocellular carcinoma, melanoma, renal cell carcinoma and head and neck cancer. It was permissible to have had prior anti-PD-1, anti-PD-L1 or anti-CTLA-4 therapy, and more than 30% had some. Study-wide findings and caveats: Averaging showed that CD8+ T cells had more expanded clones than CD4+ did.

Blood draws occurred at baseline, cycle 4 day 1, and cycle 7 day 1. Trimming cost V 0 bases and J 6 bases; bases outside gene matches: 3. CDR1 is SGHTA and CDR2 is FQGTGA in the germline V gene. The CDR3 consists of 15 residues. TCRdb's table, derived via immunoSEQ multiplex PCR, lists solely in-frame clones and lacks some. The table lists 65,000 to 95,000 clones, about 85% of them singletons. For this clone: Its cognate antigen is unknown.

This chain connects TRBV7-3 to TRBJ2-1, with 9 bases aligning to TRBD2. This receptor was taken from an adult with an advanced solid tumor such as melanoma, head and neck, liver or kidney cancer. Material: CD4+ or CD8+ T cells sorted from blood, obtained in a trial of the OX40 agonist ivuxolimab. The CDR3 sequence: CASSLTWREGNEQFF. The CDR3 nucleotides read TGTGCCAGCAGCTTAACCTGGCGGGAGGGCAATGAGCAGTTCTTC.